The following is a T cell receptor (beta chain) sequence with its context. The CDR3 is 13 amino acids. Per the germline V gene, CDR1 is SEHNR and CDR2 is FQNEAQ (reference sequence). V gave up 3 bases and J gave up 6 bases, with 12 bases separating them. The entry originates in a study of blood T cell repertoires in COVID-19. About the research overall: Material from acute and convalescent COVID-19 was sourced from the United States, Italy and Spain.

In the original workflow: It was from reference gene primer amplification that nucleated cell counts were estimated. Sequencing was performed with immunoSEQ multiplex PCR; in TCRdb, only in-frame clones are kept and a portion is missing. The V and J calls and clone size are taken from that table; D and trimming were inferred from the DNA. The sample carries 220,000 or so clones, 90% recorded once. Participant-given clinical history determined each cohort assignment. Participants in the exposed group had met a COVID-19 case in the 2 weeks before joining the study. Sequences were obtained from PBMCs or T cells enriched from blood (not recorded which). This TCR was sampled from a man under 40 who had been exposed to COVID-19. The chain employs TRBV7-9 and TRBJ2-7; D is ambiguous. This CDR3 is CASSFEVTPEQYF. CDR3 nucleotide sequence: TGTGCCAGCAGCTTCGAGGTAACCCCCGAGCAGTACTTC.